This T cell receptor (delta chain) was observed in a study of gamma-delta chains in newborns, infants, children (dated by TCRdb to the late 2010s). Study-wide context: In the study title, it is stated that polyclonal expansion of innate gammadelta T cells is driven by microbial exposure immediately after birth. The study examined the way microbial exposure affected innate gammadelta T cell populations in human newborns right after birth.

This clone occurred a few times. Its specific antigen is unknown. No base qualities exist here, and no much larger clone lies one base off it. Sequencing was carried out with an Illumina MiSeq. Clones were re-identified by TCRdb from the public reads with CATT, and rows with the same DNA were merged. The table for this sample lists fewer than 14,000 delta-chain clones; 3.5% of them were counted only once. The ten largest clones take up roughly 8.7% of the sample. Trimming takes 0 bases from V and 0 bases from J, and the germline ends sit 14 bases apart. CDR1 and CDR2 are read off the germline V gene as TSWWSYY and QGS. Taken from cysteine to phenylalanine, the CDR3 has 17 residues. The DNA shown is the 51-base CDR3, in frame from base 1.

This clonotype originated in a child who was a newborn, infant or young child, either healthy, febrile or measles-vaccinated (not recorded which). Sequencing used blood. The sequence is built from TRDV1 and TRDJ1; possibly the D gene is TRDD2, per 5 matching bases. The CDR3 is CALGELLPKWYTDKLIF. The DNA is as follows: TGTGCTCTTGGGGAACTTCTTCCCAAATGGTACACCGATAAACTCATCTTT.